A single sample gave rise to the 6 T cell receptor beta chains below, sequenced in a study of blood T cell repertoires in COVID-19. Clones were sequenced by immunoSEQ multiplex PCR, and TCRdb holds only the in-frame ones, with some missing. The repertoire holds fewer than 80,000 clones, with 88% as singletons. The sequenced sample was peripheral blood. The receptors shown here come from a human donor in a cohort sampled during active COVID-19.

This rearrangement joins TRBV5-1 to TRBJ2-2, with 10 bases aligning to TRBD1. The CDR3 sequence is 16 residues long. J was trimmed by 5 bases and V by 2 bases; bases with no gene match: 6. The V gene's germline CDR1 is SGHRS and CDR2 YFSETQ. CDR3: CASSLHGQGDTGELFF. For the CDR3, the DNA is TGCGCCAGCAGCTTACACGGACAGGGGGATACCGGGGAGCTGTTTTTT.

Here the CDR3 DNA reads TGCGCCAGCAGCTTGGTTGGACTAGCGAATCCAGATACGCAGTATTTT. It codes for CASSLVGLANPDTQYF. The chain employs TRBV5-1 and TRBJ2-3; 9 bases agree with TRBD2. Germline CDR1 SGHRS, CDR2 YFSETQ. The trim removed 0 bases at V and 4 bases at J, leaving 6 bases unmatched. The CDR3 contains 16 residues.

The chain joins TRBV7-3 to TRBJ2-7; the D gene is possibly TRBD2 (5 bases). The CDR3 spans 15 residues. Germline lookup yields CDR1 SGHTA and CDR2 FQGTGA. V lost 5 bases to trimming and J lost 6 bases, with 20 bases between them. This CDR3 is CASSTIPSEAAEQYF. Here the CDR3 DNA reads TGTGCCAGCAGCACTATCCCCTCGGAAGCGGCCGAGCAGTACTTC.

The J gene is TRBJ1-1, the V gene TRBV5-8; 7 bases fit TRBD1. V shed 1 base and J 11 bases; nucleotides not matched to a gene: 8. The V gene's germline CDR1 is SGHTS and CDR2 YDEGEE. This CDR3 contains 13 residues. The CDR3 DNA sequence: TGTGCCAGCAGCTTGTCATTGACAGGGTGGGCTTTCTTT. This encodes CASSLSLTGWAFF.

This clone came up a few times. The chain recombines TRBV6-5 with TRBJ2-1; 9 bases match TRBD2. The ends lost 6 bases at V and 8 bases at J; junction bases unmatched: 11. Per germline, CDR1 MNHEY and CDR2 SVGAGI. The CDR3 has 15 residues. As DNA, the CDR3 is TGTGCCAGCAGCCGACCGGGACTAGCTGGGGATGAGCAGTTCTTC. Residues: CASSRPGLAGDEQFF.

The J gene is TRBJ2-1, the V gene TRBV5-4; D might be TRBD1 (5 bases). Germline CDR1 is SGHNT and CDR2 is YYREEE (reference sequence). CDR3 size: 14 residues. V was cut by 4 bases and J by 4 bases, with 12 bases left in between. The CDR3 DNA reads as TGTGCCAGCAGCGGAAGGGGTCGGTACAATGAGCAGTTCTTC. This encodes CASSGRGRYNEQFF.